Following are 11 T cell receptor beta chains from one sample sequenced in a study of T cells expressing NK-cell markers. One entry per CDR3 protein, without DNA, is what TCRdb gives after re-calling the 5' RACE reads. Its table lists about 160,000 distinct CDR3 sequences. Sequenced: blood T cells: a sorted CD56 or NKG2C T cell subset, CD4+ or CD8+ T cells, or bulk PBMC T cells (not recorded which). Source of these receptors: a woman aged 18 to 75 in good health.

CDR3 in amino acids: CASSRGTANGSPQHF. The chain has TRBV12-3 or TRBV12-4 and TRBJ1-5; TCRdb's assignment of TRBD1 cannot be checked, as there is no DNA. This CDR3 comprises 15 residues.

V is TRBV28 and J is TRBJ1-5. This CDR3 contains 16 residues. CDR1 and CDR2 from the germline V gene are MDHEN and SYDVKM. The CDR3 here is CASRPLGRAAWQPQHF.

This clonotype is deemed medium-sized (0.01 to 0.1%) by its frequency. The rearrangement joins TRBV5-1 to TRBJ2-1; TCRdb reports TRBD2, a call that lacks DNA to check it against. This CDR3 region has 16 residues. Looked up from germline, CDR1 is SGHRS and CDR2 is YFSETQ. The CDR3 protein is CASSPRGTSGGSEQFF.

The CDR3 here is CASRPFPGGGSTDTQYF. The chain employs TRBV12-3 or TRBV12-4 and TRBJ2-3; TCRdb names TRBD1, which stays unverified in the absence of DNA. This CDR3 is built from 17 residues.

The CDR3 sequence: CASSKNRDRGNQPQHF. V is TRBV21-1 and J is TRBJ1-5; the D gene TCRdb calls, TRBD1, cannot be checked with no DNA. TRBV21-1 is listed as a pseudogene. This CDR3 has 16 amino acids.

The chain joins TRBV7-9 to TRBJ2-1; the TRBD2 assignment by TCRdb is unverifiable without DNA. The CDR3 has 14 residues. Germline CDR1 and CDR2: SEHNR and FQNEAQ (reference sequence). CDR3 in amino acids: CASSYSGTALVQFF.

The chain combines TRBV2 with TRBJ1-2; the D call from TCRdb, TRBD1, cannot be confirmed without DNA. Germline CDR1 reads SNHLY; CDR2 reads FYNNEI. The CDR3 consists of 13 residues. The CDR3 protein is CASRRDSGDGYTF.

CDR3 region: CASSLGTGSSNQPQHF. V usage is TRBV5-1 and J usage is TRBJ1-5; TCRdb's D gene call, TRBD1, goes unchecked for lack of DNA. Looked up from germline, CDR1 is SGHRS and CDR2 is YFSETQ. This CDR3 region has 16 residues.

This sequence joins TRBV12-3 or TRBV12-4 and TRBJ1-6; the TRBD1 assignment by TCRdb is unverifiable without DNA. The CDR3 spans 15 residues. The CDR3 here is CASSFGQGGGSPLHF.

This sequence joins TRBV19 and TRBJ2-5. From germline, CDR1 is LNHDA and CDR2 SQIVND (reference sequence). This CDR3 region has 12 residues. CDR3 in amino acids: CASSIRKETQYF.

The chain uses TRBV3-1 and TRBJ2-7. Germline V gene sequence: CDR1 LGHDT, CDR2 YNNKEL (reference sequence). CDR3 size: 17 residues. CDR3 loop: CASSPRTHTALKYEQYF.